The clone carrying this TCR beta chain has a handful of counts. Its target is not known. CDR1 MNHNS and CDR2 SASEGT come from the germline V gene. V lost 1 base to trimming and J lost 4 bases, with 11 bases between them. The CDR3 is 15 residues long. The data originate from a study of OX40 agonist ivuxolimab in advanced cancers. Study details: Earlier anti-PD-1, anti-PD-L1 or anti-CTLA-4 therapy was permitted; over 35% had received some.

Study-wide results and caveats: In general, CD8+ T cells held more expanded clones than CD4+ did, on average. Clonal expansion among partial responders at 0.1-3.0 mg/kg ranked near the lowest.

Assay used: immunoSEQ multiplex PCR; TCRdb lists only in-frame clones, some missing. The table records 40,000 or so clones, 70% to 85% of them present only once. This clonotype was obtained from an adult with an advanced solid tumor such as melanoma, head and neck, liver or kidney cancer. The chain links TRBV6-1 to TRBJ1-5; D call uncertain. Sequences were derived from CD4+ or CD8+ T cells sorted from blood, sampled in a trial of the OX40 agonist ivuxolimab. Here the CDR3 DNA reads TGTGCCAGCAGTGAAGGCCTACGGTGGAATCAGCCCCAGCATTTT. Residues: CASSEGLRWNQPQHF.